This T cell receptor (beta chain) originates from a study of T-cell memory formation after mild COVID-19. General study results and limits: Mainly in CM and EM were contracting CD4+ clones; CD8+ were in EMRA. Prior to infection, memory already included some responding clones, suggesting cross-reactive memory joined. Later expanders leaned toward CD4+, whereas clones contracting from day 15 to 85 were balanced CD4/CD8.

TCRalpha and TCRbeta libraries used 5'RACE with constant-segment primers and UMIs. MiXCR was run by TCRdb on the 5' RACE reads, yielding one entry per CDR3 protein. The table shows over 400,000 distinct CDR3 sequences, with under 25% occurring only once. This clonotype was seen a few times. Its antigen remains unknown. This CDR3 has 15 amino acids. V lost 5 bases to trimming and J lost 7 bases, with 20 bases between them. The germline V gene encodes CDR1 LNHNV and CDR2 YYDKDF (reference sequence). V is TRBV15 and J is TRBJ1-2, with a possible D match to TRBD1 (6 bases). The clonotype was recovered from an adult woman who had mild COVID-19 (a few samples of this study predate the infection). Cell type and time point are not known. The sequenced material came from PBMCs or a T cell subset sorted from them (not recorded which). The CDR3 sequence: CATSWDDRLGAGYTF. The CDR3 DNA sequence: TGTGCCACCAGCTGGGATGACAGGCTTGGCGCTGGCTACACCTTC.